The 29 T cell receptor beta chains listed next were all sequenced from one sample in a study of blood T cell repertoires in COVID-19. Clones were read by immunoSEQ multiplex PCR, and TCRdb kept only the in-frame ones, dropping some. The data hold 60,000 or so clones, with 79% observed a single time. Source material: peripheral blood. All receptors come from a man in his sixties with acute or convalescent COVID-19.

This clone counts as medium-sized. This chain joins TRBV6-5 and TRBJ2-7; maybe TRBD1 (5 bases). V lost 5 bases and J 3 bases, leaving 11 bases between the germline ends. The length of the CDR3 is 13 residues. Germline CDR1 and CDR2: MNHEY and SVGAGI. CDR3 coding DNA: TGTGCCAGCAGTCCAACAGGAAACTACGAGCAGTACTTC. Amino acids: CASSPTGNYEQYF.

The chain joins TRBV24-1 to TRBJ2-3, with D tentatively TRBD2 (5 bases). Trimming stripped 4 bases from V and 4 bases from J, with 17 bases between. Per germline, CDR1 KGHDR and CDR2 SFDVKD. The CDR3 is 16 residues long. CDR3 region: CATSDAPGVEADTQYF. CDR3 DNA: TGTGCCACCAGTGACGCCCCCGGGGTTGAAGCAGATACGCAGTATTTT.

This clone was seen only once. The chain couples TRBV9 to TRBJ2-2; D uncertain. The CDR3 covers 16 residues. Germline CDR1 is SGDLS and CDR2 is YYNGEE. The ends were cut back, 0 bases at V and 0 bases at J, with 9 bases in the middle. The CDR3 DNA sequence: TGTGCCAGCAGCGTAGCTACTTACGCGAACACCGGGGAGCTGTTTTTT. Translating it yields CASSVATYANTGELFF.

V is TRBV2 and J is TRBJ2-7; tentative D call: TRBD2 (6 bases). V lost 11 bases and J lost 2, with 16 bases in between. Per the germline V gene, CDR1 is SNHLY and CDR2 is FYNNEI. The CDR3 length is 13 residues. The CDR3 reads CACEGTVAYEQYF. As DNA, the CDR3 is TGTGCCTGCGAAGGGACTGTTGCCTACGAGCAGTACTTC.

Here the CDR3 reads CASRKSRDRISYGYTF. The DNA of the CDR3 is TGTGCCAGCAGAAAAAGCCGGGACAGGATCTCCTATGGCTACACCTTC. The chain recombines TRBV21-1 with TRBJ1-2; the D call in the table, TRBD1, was not verified against the DNA. TRBV21-1 is reported as a pseudogene. The CDR3 totals 16 residues.

This chain joins TRBV12-3 or TRBV12-4 and TRBJ2-1, with TRBD2 matching over 10 bases. The CDR3 spans 12 residues. V lost 8 bases to trimming and J lost 14 bases; unmatched junction nucleotides: 9. The CDR3 spells CASCSAGGVEFF. The CDR3 nucleotides read TGTGCCAGCTGCTCAGCGGGGGGGGTGGAGTTCTTC.

This chain uses TRBV12-3 or TRBV12-4 with TRBJ1-6, with D unresolved. Trimming took 9 bases from V and 5 from J, leaving 8 bases between them. The CDR3 contains 12 residues. The CDR3 is CASHTNNSPLHF. Written as DNA, the CDR3 is TGTGCCAGTCACACAAATAATTCACCCCTCCACTTT.

V and J are TRBV4-2 and TRBJ1-4; D is perhaps TRBD1 (6 bases). CDR3 size: 15 residues. Germline values: CDR1 LGHNA, CDR2 YNFKEQ. Trimming took off 0 bases at V and 8 bases at J, with 13 bases between the two ends. CDR3 nucleotides: TGTGCCAGCAGCCAAGAGACAGGCCTCTTGGAAAAACTGTTTTTT. It translates to CASSQETGLLEKLFF.

CDR3: CASSLVGNTGELFF. The CDR3 coding sequence is TGTGCCAGCAGCTTAGTCGGGAACACCGGGGAGCTGTTTTTT. V usage is TRBV7-9 and J usage is TRBJ2-2; D is unclear. The CDR3 spans 14 residues. Trimming left V 1 base short and J 1 base short, with 4 bases between. Germline CDR1 and CDR2: SEHNR and FQNEAQ (reference sequence).

This clone showed up just a few times. V is TRBV5-1 and J is TRBJ2-1; 7 positions agree with TRBD2. The trim removed 4 bases at V and 5 bases at J, leaving 6 bases unmatched. The V gene's germline CDR1 is SGHRS and CDR2 YFSETQ. This CDR3 has 14 amino acids. The CDR3 region is CASSGGLVNNEQFF. CDR3 in DNA: TGCGCCAGCAGCGGTGGACTAGTCAACAATGAGCAGTTCTTC.

The chain uses TRBV5-4 and TRBJ1-2; 7 nucleotides line up with TRBD1. Germline trimming cut 0 bases from V and 5 bases from J; bases unmatched to any gene: 16. CDR1 is SGHNT, CDR2 YYREEE, per germline (reference sequence). The CDR3 length is 18 residues. DNA for the CDR3: TGTGCCAGCAGCTTGGAAGCCGGACAGGCCGTTATCCAATATGGCTACACCTTC. Its protein is CASSLEAGQAVIQYGYTF. The full variable domain, rest sourced from reference TRBV5-4 and TRBJ1-2, is ETGVTQSPTHLIKTRGQQVTLRCSSQSGHNTVSWYQQALGQGPQFIFQYYREEENGRGNFPPRFSGLQFPNYSSELNVNALELDDSALYLCASSLEAGQAVIQYGYTFGSGTRLTVV.

The chain links TRBV12-5 to TRBJ1-1, with 10 bases matching TRBD1. The V segment lost 5 bases and the J segment 4 bases; nucleotides outside the gene matches: 4. CDR1 and CDR2 from the germline V gene are LGHNT and FRNRAP. The CDR3 length is 14 residues. The CDR3 DNA sequence: TGTGCTAGTGGTCAAGACAGGGGGCGCACTGAAGCTTTCTTT. Amino acid sequence: CASGQDRGRTEAFF.

The chain uses TRBV12-3 or TRBV12-4 and TRBJ1-1; no firm D call. The CDR3 spans 13 residues. The V gene lost 3 bases and the J gene lost 7 bases, with 12 bases spanning the gap. In DNA form, the CDR3 reads TGTGCCAGCAGTTTTTCGTCTACCGGTGAAGCTTTCTTT. It specifies CASSFSSTGEAFF.

This clone occurred once. This rearrangement joins TRBV19 to TRBJ1-6, with D uncertain. Trimming took 3 bases from V and 4 from J, leaving 13 bases between them. The germline V gene has CDR1 LNHDA and CDR2 SQIVND (reference sequence). CDR3 length equals 16 residues. As DNA, the CDR3 is TGTGCCAGTAGTATTTACCGCGCTTCATATAATTCACCCCTCCACTTT. As protein: CASSIYRASYNSPLHF.

The chain recombines TRBV2 with TRBJ1-1; D gene uncertain. The CDR3 has 11 amino acids. The germline V and J ends were trimmed by 5 bases and 5 bases, with 6 bases remaining between them. Germline loops: CDR1 SNHLY, CDR2 FYNNEI. CDR3 DNA sequence: TGTGCCAGCAGTCCGCAGACTGAAGCTTTCTTT. It yields the protein CASSPQTEAFF.

The chain employs TRBV12-3 or TRBV12-4 and TRBJ2-2; no definite D call. The germline V and J ends were trimmed by 6 bases and 5 bases, with 7 bases remaining between them. The CDR3 spans 12 residues. The CDR3 protein is CASRRYTGELFF. The CDR3 nucleotides read TGTGCCAGCAGGAGGTATACCGGGGAGCTGTTTTTT.

The V call is TRBV5-1, the J call TRBJ1-6, with D possibly matching TRBD1 (6 bases). The V and J ends lost 6 bases and 9 bases respectively, with 16 bases between them. The CDR3 has 14 amino acids. CDR1 and CDR2 from the germline V gene are SGHRS and YFSETQ. The CDR3 nucleotides are TGCGCCAGCACCGAGGCAGGGGTGGGTTCACCCCTCCACTTT. This translates into CASTEAGVGSPLHF.

The chain joins TRBV18 to TRBJ2-2; D is undetermined. The CDR3 runs 17 residues. From germline, CDR1 is KGHSH and CDR2 LQKENI. V lost 3 bases and J 2 bases, leaving 16 bases between the germline ends. CDR3 nucleotide sequence: TGTGCCAGCTCACCCCTCCGGGTCAGTACAAACACCGGGGAGCTGTTTTTT. This sequence encodes CASSPLRVSTNTGELFF.

This rearrangement joins TRBV25-1 to TRBJ2-2; D may be TRBD1 (5 bases). The CDR3 is 14 amino acids. V lost 3 bases and J 5 bases, leaving 10 bases between the germline ends. Germline V gene lookup returns CDR1 MGHDK and CDR2 SYGVNS. The CDR3 region is CASSDREPTGELFF. CDR3 in DNA: TGTGCCAGCAGTGACAGGGAACCAACCGGGGAGCTGTTTTTT.

The CDR3 DNA follows: TGTGCCAGCGGGGGCAGGGTCCTTTCCGGCTATGGCTACACCTTC. Its translation is CASGGRVLSGYGYTF. The gene calls are TRBV6-5 and TRBJ1-2, with a possible D match to TRBD1 (6 bases). This CDR3 region has 15 residues. V lost 8 bases and J lost 4, with 20 bases in between. CDR1 is MNHEY and CDR2 is SVGAGI in the germline V gene.

This clone occurred once. The rearrangement joins TRBV10-3 to TRBJ2-5, with 7 nucleotides matching TRBD1. The length of the CDR3 is 18 residues. V trimming: 2 bases; J trimming: 0 bases; junction bases outside the gene matches: 12. Germline CDR1 and CDR2: ENHRY and SYGVKD. CDR3 sequence: CAISETHSQGSYQETQYF. The CDR3 DNA follows: TGTGCCATCAGTGAGACCCACTCACAGGGGTCGTACCAAGAGACCCAGTACTTC.

The chain recombines TRBV6-4 with TRBJ2-1; 10 bases match TRBD2. The CDR3 runs to 16 residues. Looked up from germline, CDR1 is MRHNA and CDR2 is SNTAGT. Unmatched junction bases numbered 4, after V lost 5 bases and J lost 0 bases. CDR3 sequence (DNA): TGTGCCAGCAGTAAAAGCGGGGGGGCCTCCTACAATGAGCAGTTCTTC. It specifies CASSKSGGASYNEQFF.

This clone was found once. V is TRBV11-1 and J is TRBJ1-1; maybe TRBD1 (5 bases). Germline CDR1 is SGHAT and CDR2 is FQDESV (reference sequence). This CDR3 contains 15 residues. V was clipped by 5 bases and J by 1 base, with 14 bases between them. The CDR3 nucleotides are TGTGCCAGCAGCCACGGTTCAGGGAAGAACACTGAAGCTTTCTTT. This encodes CASSHGSGKNTEAFF.

The chain couples TRBV24-1 to TRBJ1-5, with a possible D match to TRBD1 (6 bases). Germline loops: CDR1 KGHDR, CDR2 SFDVKD. The CDR3 runs 16 residues. Trimming left V 2 bases short and J 4 bases short, with 14 bases between. CDR3 DNA: TGTGCCACCAGTGATTCTAAAGGGGGTGGGAATCAGCCCCAGCATTTT. This codes for CATSDSKGGGNQPQHF.

CDR3 region: CASNLGGLSEKLFF. Written as DNA, the CDR3 is TGTGCCAGCAACCTAGGGGGCTTAAGTGAAAAACTGTTTTTT. The chain couples TRBV6-5 to TRBJ1-4, with 7 bases that match TRBD1. CDR3 size: 14 residues. With V trimmed by 7 bases and J by 7 bases, 9 bases remained unmatched. CDR1 and CDR2 (germline): MNHEY, SVGAGI.

The V call is TRBV2, the J call TRBJ1-4, with 7 bases fitting TRBD1. After removal of 4 bases from V and 4 bases from J, the junction contained 6 bases not matched to a gene. Germline CDR1 is SNHLY and CDR2 is FYNNEI. The CDR3 totals 15 residues. The CDR3 region has the DNA TGTGCCAGCAGTGCTCGGACAGGACTTAATGAAAAACTGTTTTTT. Translating it yields CASSARTGLNEKLFF.

J is TRBJ2-3 and V is TRBV2; D uncertain. The CDR3 covers 14 residues. Trimming removed 7 bases from V and 4 bases from J, with 15 bases in between. The V gene's germline CDR1 is SNHLY and CDR2 FYNNEI. CDR3: CASTPSSGPDTQYF. CDR3 DNA: TGTGCCAGCACCCCCTCTTCTGGCCCAGATACGCAGTATTTT.

The rearrangement uses TRBV5-4 and TRBJ2-5; D may be TRBD1 (6 bases). The CDR3 runs 13 residues. V lost 4 bases and J 4 bases, leaving 11 bases between the germline ends. Germline lookup yields CDR1 SGHNT and CDR2 YYREEE (reference sequence). The chain's CDR3 is CASSRDKGETQYF. DNA of the CDR3: TGTGCCAGCAGCCGGGACAAAGGAGAGACCCAGTACTTC. The full variable domain, with the rest looked up from reference TRBV5-4 and TRBJ2-5, is ETGVTQSPTHLIKTRGQQVTLRCSSQSGHNTVSWYQQALGQGPQFIFQYYREEENGRGNFPPRFSGLQFPNYSSELNVNALELDDSALYLCASSRDKGETQYFGPGTRLLVL.

The chain couples TRBV7-8 to TRBJ1-1, with a weak D call TRBD1 (5 bases). The germline CDR1 and CDR2 sequences are SGHVS and FQNEAQ. V lost 2 bases, J lost 6 bases, and 19 bases lay in between. The CDR3 totals 16 residues. This CDR3 is CASSLMMGGSAAEAFF. The CDR3 DNA follows: TGTGCCAGCAGCTTAATGATGGGGGGGTCGGCAGCTGAAGCTTTCTTT.